Listed here is a single T cell receptor beta chain. Some clones are missing from TCRdb's copy, which holds only in-frame ones; the method was immunoSEQ multiplex PCR. This table holds about 120,000 clones, 80% to 90% found once. These data belong to a study of OX40 agonist ivuxolimab in advanced cancers. Sequenced material: CD4+ or CD8+ T cells sorted from blood, taken in a trial of the OX40 agonist ivuxolimab. The clonotype originates from an adult with an advanced solid tumor such as melanoma, head and neck, liver or kidney cancer.

The CDR3 coding sequence is TGTGCCAGCAGCCAGCGAGGGGTCTACGAGCAGTACTTC. Translated: CASSQRGVYEQYF. The V call is TRBV7-2, the J call TRBJ2-7, with D perhaps matching TRBD1 or TRBD2 (5 bases each). Germline loops: CDR1 SGHTA, CDR2 FQGNSA. CDR3 length: 13 amino acids. V was clipped by 5 bases and J by 3 bases, with 11 bases between them.